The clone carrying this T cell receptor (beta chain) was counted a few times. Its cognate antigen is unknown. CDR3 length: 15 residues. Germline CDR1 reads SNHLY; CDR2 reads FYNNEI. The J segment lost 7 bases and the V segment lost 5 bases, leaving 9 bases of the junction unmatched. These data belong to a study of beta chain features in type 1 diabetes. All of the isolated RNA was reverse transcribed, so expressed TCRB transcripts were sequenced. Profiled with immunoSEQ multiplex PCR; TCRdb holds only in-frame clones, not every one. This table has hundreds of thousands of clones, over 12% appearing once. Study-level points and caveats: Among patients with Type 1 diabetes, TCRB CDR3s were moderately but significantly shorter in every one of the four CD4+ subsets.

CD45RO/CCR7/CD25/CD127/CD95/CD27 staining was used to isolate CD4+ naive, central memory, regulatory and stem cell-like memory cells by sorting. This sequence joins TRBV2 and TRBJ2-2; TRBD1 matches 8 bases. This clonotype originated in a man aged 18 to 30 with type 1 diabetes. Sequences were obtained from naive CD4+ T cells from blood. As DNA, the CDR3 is TGTGCCAGCAGTCCCCAGGACAGGGCTGTCGGGGAGCTGTTTTTT. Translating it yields CASSPQDRAVGELFF.